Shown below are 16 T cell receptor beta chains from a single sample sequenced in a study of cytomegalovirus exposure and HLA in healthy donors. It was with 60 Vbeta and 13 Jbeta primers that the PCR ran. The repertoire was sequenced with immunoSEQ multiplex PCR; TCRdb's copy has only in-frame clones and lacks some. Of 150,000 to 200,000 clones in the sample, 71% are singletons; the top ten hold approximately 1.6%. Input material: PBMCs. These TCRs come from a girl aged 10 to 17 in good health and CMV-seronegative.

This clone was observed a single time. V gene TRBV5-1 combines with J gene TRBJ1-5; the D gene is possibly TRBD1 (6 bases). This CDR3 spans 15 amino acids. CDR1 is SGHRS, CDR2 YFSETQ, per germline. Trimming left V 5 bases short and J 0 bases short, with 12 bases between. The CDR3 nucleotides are TGCGCCAGCAGGCCAGGGGCGGATAGCAATCAGCCCCAGCATTTT. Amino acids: CASRPGADSNQPQHF.

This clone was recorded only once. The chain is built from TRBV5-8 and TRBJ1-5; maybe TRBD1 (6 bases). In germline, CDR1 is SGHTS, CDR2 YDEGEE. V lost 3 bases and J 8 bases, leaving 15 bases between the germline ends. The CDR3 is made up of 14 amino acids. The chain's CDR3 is CASSSNRAGEPQHF. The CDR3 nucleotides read TGTGCCAGCAGCTCCAACAGGGCCGGGGAGCCCCAGCATTTT.

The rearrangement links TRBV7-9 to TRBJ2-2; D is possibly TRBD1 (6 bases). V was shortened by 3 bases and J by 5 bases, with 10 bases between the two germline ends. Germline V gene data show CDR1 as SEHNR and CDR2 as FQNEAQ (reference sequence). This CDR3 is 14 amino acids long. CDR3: CASSFRTATGELFF. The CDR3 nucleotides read TGTGCCAGCAGCTTCCGGACAGCTACCGGGGAGCTGTTTTTT.

Written as DNA, the CDR3 is TGTGCCAGCAGCCCCCGGACAGGGGTTCACAATCAGCCCCAGCATTTT. Its protein is CASSPRTGVHNQPQHF. The rearrangement uses TRBV7-2 and TRBJ1-5, with TRBD1 matching over 9 bases. The CDR3 loop spans 16 amino acids. J was trimmed by 3 bases and V by 5 bases; bases with no gene match: 8. CDR1 and CDR2 (germline): SGHTA, FQGNSA.

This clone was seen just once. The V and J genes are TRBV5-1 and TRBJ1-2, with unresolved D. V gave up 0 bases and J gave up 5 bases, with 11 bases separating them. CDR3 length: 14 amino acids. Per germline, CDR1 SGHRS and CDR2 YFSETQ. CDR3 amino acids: CASSLVAGSYGYTF. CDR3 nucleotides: TGCGCCAGCAGCTTGGTGGCAGGCTCATATGGCTACACCTTC.

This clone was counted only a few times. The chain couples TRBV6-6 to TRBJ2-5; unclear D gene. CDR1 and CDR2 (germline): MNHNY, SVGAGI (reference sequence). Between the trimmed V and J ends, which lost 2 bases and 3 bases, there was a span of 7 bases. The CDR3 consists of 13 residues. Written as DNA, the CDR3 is TGTGCCAGCAGTTACGGTCAGAAAGAGACCCAGTACTTC. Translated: CASSYGQKETQYF.

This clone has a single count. CDR3 sequence (DNA): TGTGCCAGCAGTGAATGGAGCAGCCTAGATACGCAGTATTTT. This gives the protein CASSEWSSLDTQYF. The chain joins TRBV6-1 to TRBJ2-3, with D unresolved. This CDR3 is built from 14 residues. Per germline, CDR1 MNHNS and CDR2 SASEGT. V dropped 2 bases and J dropped 5 bases, with 11 bases sitting between them.

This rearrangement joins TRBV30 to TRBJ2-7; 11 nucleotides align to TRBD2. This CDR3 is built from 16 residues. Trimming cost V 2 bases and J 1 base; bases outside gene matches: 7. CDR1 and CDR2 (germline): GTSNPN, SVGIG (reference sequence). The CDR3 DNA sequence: TGTGCCTGGAGTACCCCGACTAGCGGGGCTTCCTACGAGCAGTACTTC. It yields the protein CAWSTPTSGASYEQYF.

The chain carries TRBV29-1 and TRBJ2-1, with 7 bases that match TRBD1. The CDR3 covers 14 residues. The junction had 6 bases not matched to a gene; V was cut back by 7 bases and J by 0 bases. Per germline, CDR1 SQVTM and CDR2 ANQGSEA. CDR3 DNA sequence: TGCAGCGCTCGACAGGGACCCTCCTACAATGAGCAGTTCTTC. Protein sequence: CSARQGPSYNEQFF.

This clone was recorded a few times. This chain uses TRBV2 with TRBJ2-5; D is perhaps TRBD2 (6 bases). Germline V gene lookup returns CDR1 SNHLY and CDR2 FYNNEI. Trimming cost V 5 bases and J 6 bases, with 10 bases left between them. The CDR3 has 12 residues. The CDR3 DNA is TGTGCCAGCAGTCCCAGCGGGCAGACCCAGTACTTC. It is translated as CASSPSGQTQYF.

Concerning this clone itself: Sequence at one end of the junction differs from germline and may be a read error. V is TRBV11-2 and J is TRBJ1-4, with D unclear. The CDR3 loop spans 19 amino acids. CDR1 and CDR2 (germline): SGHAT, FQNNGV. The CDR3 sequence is CASTLGSFPMLATNEKLFF. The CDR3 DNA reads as TGTGCCAGCACCTTAGGATCCTTTCCTATGCTTGCAACTAATGAAAAACTGTTTTTT.

The CDR3, as DNA: TGCGCCAGCAGCCCACAGGGACAGGGTGAAGCTTTCTTT. This translates into CASSPQGQGEAFF. The V gene is TRBV10-2, the J gene TRBJ1-1, with 9 bases matching TRBD1. The J segment lost 7 bases and the V segment lost 6 bases, leaving 6 bases of the junction unmatched. This CDR3 has 13 amino acids. In germline, CDR1 is WSHSY, CDR2 SAAADI.

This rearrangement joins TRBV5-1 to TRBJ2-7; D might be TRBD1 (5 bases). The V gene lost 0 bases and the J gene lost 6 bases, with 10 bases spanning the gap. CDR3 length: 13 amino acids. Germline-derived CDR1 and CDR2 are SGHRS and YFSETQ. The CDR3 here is CASSLVRASEQYF. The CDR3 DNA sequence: TGCGCCAGCAGCTTGGTCAGGGCGAGCGAGCAGTACTTC.

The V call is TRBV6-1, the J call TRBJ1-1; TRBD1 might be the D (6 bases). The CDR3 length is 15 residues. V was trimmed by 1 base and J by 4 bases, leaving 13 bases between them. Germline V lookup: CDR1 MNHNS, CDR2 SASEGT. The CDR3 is CASSEVGGGGTEAFF. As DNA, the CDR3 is TGTGCCAGCAGTGAAGTTGGGGGCGGGGGCACTGAAGCTTTCTTT.

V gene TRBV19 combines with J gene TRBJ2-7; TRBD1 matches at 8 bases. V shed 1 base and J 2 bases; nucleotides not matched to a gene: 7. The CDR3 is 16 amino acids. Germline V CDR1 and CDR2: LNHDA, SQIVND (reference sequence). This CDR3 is CASSIGQGMMAYEQYF. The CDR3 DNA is TGTGCCAGTAGTATAGGACAGGGGATGATGGCCTACGAGCAGTACTTC.

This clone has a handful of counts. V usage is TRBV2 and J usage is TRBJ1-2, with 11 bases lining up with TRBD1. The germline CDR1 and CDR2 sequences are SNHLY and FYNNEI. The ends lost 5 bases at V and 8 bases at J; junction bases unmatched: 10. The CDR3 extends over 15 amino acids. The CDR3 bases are TGTGCCAGCAGTCAACCCGGGACAGGGGGAGGCGGCTACACCTTC. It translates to CASSQPGTGGGGYTF.